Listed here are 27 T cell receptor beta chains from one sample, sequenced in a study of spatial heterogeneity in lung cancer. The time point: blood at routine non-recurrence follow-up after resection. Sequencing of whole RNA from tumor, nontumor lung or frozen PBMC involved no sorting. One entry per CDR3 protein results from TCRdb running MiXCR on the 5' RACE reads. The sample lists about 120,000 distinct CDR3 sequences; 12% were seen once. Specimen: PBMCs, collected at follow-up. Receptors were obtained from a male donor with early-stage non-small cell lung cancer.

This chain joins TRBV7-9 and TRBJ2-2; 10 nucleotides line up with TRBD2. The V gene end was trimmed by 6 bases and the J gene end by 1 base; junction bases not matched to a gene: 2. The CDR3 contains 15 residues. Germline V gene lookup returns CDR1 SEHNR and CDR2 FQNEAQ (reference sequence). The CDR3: CASRTSGLNTGELFF. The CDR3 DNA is TGTGCCAGCAGGACTAGCGGGTTGAACACCGGGGAGCTGTTTTTT. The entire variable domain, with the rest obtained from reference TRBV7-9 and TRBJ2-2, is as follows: DTGVSQNPRHKITKRGQNVTFRCDPISEHNRLYWYRQTLGQGPEFLTYFQNEAQLEKSRLLSDRFSAERPKGSFSTLEIQRTEQGDSAMYLCASRTSGLNTGELFFGEGSRLTVL.

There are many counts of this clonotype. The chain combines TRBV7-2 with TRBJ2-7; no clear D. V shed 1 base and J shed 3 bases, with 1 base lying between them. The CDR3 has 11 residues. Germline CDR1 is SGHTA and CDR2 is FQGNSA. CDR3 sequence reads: CASSLVYEQYF. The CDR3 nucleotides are TGTGCCAGCAGCTTAGTCTACGAGCAGTACTTC. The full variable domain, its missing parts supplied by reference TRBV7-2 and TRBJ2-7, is GAGVSQSPSNKVTEKGKDVELRCDPISGHTALYWYRQSLGQGLEFLIYFQGNSAPDKSGLPSDRFSAERTGGSVSTLTIQRTQQEDSAVYLCASSLVYEQYFGPGTRLTVT.

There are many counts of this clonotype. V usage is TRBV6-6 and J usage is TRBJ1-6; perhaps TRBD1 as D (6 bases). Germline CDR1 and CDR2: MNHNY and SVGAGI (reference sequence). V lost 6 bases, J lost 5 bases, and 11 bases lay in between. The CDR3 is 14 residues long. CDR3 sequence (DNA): TGTGCCAGCAGCCGACAGGCTAATAATTCACCCCTCCACTTT. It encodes CASSRQANNSPLHF.

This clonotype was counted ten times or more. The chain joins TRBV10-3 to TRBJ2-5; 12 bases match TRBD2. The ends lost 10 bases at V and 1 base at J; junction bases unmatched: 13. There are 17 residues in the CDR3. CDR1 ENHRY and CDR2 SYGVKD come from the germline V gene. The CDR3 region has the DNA TGTGCCACCAGAGCGACTAGCGGGGGTGGTGGCCAAGAGACCCAGTACTTC. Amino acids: CATRATSGGGGQETQYF.

In nucleotides, the CDR3 is TGTGCCAGCAGTCCCCCGGTGCTAGATAGCACAGATACGCAGTATTTT. The encoded protein is CASSPPVLDSTDTQYF. This chain connects TRBV28 to TRBJ2-3; no reliable D call. Germline lookup yields CDR1 MDHEN and CDR2 SYDVKM. This CDR3 has 16 residues. V lost 5 bases to trimming and J lost 0 bases, with 15 bases between them.

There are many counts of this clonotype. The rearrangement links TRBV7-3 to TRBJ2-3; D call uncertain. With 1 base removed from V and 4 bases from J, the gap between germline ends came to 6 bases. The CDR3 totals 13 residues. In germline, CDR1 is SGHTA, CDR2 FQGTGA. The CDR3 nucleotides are TGTGCCAGCAGCTTAAATAGTGCAGATACGCAGTATTTT. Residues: CASSLNSADTQYF.

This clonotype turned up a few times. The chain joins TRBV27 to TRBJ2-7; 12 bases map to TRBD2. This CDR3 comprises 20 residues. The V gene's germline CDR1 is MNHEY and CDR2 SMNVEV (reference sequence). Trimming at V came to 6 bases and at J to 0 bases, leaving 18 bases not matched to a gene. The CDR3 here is CASRTTSGGPTRYISYEQYF. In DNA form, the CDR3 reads TGTGCCAGCAGGACGACTAGCGGGGGCCCGACTAGATACATCTCCTACGAGCAGTACTTC.

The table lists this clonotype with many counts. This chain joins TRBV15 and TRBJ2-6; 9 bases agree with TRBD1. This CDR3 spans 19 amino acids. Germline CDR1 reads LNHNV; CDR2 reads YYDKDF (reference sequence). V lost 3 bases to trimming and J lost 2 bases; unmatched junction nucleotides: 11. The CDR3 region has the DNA TGTGCCACCAGCAGTACGCGGACAGGGGAATTTACTGGGGCCAACGTCCTGACTTTC. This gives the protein CATSSTRTGEFTGANVLTF.

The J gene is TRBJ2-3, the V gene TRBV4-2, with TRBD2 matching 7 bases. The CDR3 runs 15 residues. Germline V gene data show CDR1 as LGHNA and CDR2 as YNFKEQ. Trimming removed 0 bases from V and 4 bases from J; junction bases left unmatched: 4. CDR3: CASSQEKRGPDTQYF. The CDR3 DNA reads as TGTGCCAGCAGCCAAGAAAAGCGGGGCCCAGATACGCAGTATTTT.

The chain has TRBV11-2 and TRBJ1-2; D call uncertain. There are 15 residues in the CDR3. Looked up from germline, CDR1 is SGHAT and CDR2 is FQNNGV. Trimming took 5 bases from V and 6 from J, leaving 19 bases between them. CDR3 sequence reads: CASSRTTSSLDGYTF. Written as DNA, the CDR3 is TGTGCCAGCAGCCGAACGACATCGAGTTTGGATGGCTACACCTTC.

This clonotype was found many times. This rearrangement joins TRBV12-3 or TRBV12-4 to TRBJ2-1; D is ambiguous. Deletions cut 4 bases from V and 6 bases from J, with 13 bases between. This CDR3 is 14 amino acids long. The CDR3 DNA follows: TGTGCCAGCAGTTACCTTGGGCGTGGCAATGAGCAGTTCTTC. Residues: CASSYLGRGNEQFF.

CDR3 region: CASSQDRTGEVTEAFF. The CDR3 region has the DNA TGCGCCAGCAGCCAAGATCGCACAGGGGAGGTAACTGAAGCTTTCTTT. The chain combines TRBV4-3 with TRBJ1-1; 7 nucleotides match TRBD1. CDR3 length: 16 amino acids. Germline CDR1 and CDR2: LGHNA and YSLEER. The V gene end was trimmed by 0 bases and the J gene end by 5 bases; junction bases not matched to a gene: 9.

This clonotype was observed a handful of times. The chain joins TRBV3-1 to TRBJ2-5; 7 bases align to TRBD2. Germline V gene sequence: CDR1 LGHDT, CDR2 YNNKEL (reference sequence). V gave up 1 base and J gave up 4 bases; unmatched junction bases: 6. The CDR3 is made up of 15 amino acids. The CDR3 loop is CASSQVRGGAETQYF. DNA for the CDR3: TGTGCCAGCAGCCAAGTCCGGGGAGGGGCAGAGACCCAGTACTTC.

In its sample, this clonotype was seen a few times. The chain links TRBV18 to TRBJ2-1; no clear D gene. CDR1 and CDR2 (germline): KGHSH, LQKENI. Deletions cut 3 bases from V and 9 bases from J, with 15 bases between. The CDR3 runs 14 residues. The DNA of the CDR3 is TGTGCCAGCTCACCCTTCGCCTACAATAGTGAGCAGTTCTTC. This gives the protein CASSPFAYNSEQFF.

The CDR3 here is CASSYSLSVNQAHSTDTQYF. The CDR3 nucleotides read TGTGCCAGCAGTTACTCCTTGTCCGTGAATCAAGCTCATAGCACAGATACGCAGTATTTT. This rearrangement joins TRBV28 to TRBJ2-3; D uncertain. V dropped 4 bases and J dropped 0 bases, with 26 bases sitting between them. The CDR3 loop spans 20 amino acids. Per the germline V gene, CDR1 is MDHEN and CDR2 is SYDVKM.

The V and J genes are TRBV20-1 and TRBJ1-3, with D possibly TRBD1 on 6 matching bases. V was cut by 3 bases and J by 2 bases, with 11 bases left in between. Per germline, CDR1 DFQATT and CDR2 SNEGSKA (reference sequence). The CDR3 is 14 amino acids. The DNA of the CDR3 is TGCAGTGCTAGGGAGGACAGACCTGGAAACACCATATATTTT. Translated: CSAREDRPGNTIYF.

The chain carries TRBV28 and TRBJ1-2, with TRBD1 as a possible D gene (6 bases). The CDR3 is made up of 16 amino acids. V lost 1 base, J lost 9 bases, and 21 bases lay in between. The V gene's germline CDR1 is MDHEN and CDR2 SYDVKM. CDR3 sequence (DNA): TGTGCCAGCAGTTTATCCCGGACAGTCCAACGGGGGAGCTACACCTTC. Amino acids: CASSLSRTVQRGSYTF.

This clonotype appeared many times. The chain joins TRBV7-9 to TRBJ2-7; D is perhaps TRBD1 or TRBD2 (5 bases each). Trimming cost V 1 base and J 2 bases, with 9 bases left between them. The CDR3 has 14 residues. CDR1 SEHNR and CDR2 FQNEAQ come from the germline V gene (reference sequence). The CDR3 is CASSLGGGPYEQYF. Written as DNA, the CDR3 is TGTGCCAGCAGCTTAGGTGGGGGTCCCTACGAGCAGTACTTC. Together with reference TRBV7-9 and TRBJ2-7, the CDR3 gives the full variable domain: DTGVSQNPRHKITKRGQNVTFRCDPISEHNRLYWYRQTLGQGPEFLTYFQNEAQLEKSRLLSDRFSAERPKGSFSTLEIQRTEQGDSAMYLCASSLGGGPYEQYFGPGTRLTVT.

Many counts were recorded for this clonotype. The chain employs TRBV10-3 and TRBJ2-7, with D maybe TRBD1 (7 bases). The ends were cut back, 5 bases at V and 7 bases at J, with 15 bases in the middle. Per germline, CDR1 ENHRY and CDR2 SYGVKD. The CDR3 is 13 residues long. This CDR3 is CAISSQGGEEQYF. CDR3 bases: TGTGCCATCAGTAGTCAGGGGGGCGAGGAGCAGTACTTC.

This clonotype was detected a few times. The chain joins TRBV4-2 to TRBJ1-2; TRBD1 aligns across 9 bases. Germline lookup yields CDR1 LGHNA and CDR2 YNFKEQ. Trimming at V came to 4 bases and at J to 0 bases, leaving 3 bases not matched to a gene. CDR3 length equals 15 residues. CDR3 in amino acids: CASSRGQGTNYGYTF. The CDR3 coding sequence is TGTGCCAGCAGCCGAGGACAGGGGACTAACTATGGCTACACCTTC.

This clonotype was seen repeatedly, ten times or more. This CDR3 is CASSPDWRGGQDTQYF. For the CDR3, the DNA is TGTGCCAGCAGCCCTGATTGGCGGGGGGGCCAAGATACGCAGTATTTT. The genes are TRBV7-9 and TRBJ2-3; 9 bases align to TRBD2. The CDR3 is 16 amino acids. The V segment lost 5 bases and the J segment 5 bases; nucleotides outside the gene matches: 11. CDR1 and CDR2 (germline): SEHNR, FQNEAQ (reference sequence).

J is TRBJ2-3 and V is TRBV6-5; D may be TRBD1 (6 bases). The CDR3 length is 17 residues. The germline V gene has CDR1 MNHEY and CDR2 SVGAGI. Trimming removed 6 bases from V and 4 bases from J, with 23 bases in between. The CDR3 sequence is CASSRTQGTGFADTQYF. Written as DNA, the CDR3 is TGTGCCAGCAGCCGAACGCAGGGAACAGGGTTCGCAGATACGCAGTATTTT.

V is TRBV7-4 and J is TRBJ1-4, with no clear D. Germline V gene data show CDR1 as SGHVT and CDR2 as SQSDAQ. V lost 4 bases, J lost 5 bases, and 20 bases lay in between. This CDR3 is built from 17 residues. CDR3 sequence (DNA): TGTGCCAGCAGCTATAGGGTCGCCCGGGGTACAAATGAAAAACTGTTTTTT. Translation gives CASSYRVARGTNEKLFF.

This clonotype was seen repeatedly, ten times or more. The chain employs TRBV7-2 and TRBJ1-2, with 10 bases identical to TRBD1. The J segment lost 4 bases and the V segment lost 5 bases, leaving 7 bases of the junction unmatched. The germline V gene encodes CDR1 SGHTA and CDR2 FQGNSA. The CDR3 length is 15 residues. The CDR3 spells CASSQRGQGSYGYTF. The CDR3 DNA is TGTGCCAGCAGCCAAAGGGGACAGGGGTCCTATGGCTACACCTTC.

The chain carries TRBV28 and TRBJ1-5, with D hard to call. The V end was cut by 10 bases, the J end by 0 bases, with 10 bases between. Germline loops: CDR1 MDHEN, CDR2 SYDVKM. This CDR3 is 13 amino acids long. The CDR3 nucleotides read TGTGCCACTAGTGGGCCTAGCAATCAGCCCCAGCATTTT. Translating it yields CATSGPSNQPQHF.

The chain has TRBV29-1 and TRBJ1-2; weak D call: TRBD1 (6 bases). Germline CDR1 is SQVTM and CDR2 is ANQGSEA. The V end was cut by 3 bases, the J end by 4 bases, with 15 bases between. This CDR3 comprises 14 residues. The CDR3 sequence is CSVEGDRRIYGYTF. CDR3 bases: TGCAGCGTTGAGGGCGACAGGCGAATCTATGGCTACACCTTC. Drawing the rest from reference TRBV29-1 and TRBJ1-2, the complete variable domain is SAVISQKPSRDICQRGTSLTIQCQVDSQVTMMFWYRQQPGQSLTLIATANQGSEATYESGFVIDKFPISRPNLTFSTLTVSNMSPEDSSIYLCSVEGDRRIYGYTFGSGTRLTVV.

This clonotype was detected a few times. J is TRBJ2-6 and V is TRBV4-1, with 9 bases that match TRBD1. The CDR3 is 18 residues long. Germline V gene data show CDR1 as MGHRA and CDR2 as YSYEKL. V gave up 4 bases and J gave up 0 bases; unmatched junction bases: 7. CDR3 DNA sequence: TGCGCCAGCAGCCCCCGGGACAGGGACAACTCTGGGGCCAACGTCCTGACTTTC. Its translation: CASSPRDRDNSGANVLTF.